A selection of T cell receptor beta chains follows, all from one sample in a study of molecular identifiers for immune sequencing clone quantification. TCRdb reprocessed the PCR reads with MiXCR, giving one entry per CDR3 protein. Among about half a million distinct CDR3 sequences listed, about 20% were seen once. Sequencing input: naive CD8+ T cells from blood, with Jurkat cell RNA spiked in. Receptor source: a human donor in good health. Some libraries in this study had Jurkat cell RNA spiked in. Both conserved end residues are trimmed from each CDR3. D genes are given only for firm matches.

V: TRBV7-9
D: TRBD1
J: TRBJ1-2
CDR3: ASSLSLSDRGDYGYT

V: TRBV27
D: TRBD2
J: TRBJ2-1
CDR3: ASSFPTGASGRAVSEQF

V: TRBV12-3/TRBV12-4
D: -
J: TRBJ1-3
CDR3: ASSLSRAKLSGNTIY

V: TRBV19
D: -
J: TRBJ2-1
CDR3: ASSIRPISYNEQS

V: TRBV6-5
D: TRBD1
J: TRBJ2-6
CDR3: ASSYSPGQGASGANVLT

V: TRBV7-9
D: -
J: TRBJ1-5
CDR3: ASSRTNQPQH

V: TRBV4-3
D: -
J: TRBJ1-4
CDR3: ASSQGRANEKLF

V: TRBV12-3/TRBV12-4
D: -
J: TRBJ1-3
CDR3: ASSPRQGDTGNTIY

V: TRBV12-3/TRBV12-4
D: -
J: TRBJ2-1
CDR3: ASGGDYNEQF

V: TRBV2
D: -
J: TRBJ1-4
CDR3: ASSERPSVGEKLF

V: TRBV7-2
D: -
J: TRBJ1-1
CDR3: ASSLAQGQNTEAF

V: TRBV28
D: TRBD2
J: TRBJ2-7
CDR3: ASSFLEAGDYEQY

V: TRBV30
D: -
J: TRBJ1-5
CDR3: AWSVLGGLSNQPQH

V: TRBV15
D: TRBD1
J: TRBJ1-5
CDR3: ATSRLGTGIDQPQH

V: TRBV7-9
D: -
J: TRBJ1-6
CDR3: ASSSTENSPLH

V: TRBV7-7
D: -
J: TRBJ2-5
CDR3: ASRERTQY

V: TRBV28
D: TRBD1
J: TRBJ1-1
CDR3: ASSPRTGVTEAF

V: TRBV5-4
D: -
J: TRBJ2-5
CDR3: ASSLGGVQETQY

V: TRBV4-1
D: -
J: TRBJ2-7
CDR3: ASSHLPGLLS

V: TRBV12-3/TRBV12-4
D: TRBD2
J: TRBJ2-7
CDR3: ASSSGLAVDEQY

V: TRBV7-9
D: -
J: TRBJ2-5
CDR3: ASGPPPGREETQY

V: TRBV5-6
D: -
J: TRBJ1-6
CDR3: ASSLGANRPNNSPLH

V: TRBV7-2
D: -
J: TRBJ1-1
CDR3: ASTLRGIPLNTEAF

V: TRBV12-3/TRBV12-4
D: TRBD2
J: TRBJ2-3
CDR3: ASSFFSGVTDTQY

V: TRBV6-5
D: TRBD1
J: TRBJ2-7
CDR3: ASSYPGQGSYEQY

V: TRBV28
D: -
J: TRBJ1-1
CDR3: ASTFGVEAF

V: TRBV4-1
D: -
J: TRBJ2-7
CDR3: ASSQVEGPNEQY

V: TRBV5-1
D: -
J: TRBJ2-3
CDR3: ASSPSLAGASTDTQY

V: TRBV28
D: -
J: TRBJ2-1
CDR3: ASSFRGDSYNEQF

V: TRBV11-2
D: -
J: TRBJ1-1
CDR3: ASSLSRTVNTEAF

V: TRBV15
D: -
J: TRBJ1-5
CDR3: ATSTSGSDQPQH

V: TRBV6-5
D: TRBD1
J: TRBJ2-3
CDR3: ASSQTGGRTDTQY

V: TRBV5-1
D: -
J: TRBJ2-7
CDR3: ASSLAFISEQY

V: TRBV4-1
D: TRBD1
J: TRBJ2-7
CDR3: ASSHIPGGRDEQY

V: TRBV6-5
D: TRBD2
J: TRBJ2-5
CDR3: ASSYLGASGVETQY

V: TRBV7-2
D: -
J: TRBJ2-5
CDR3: ASSLVGGPLETQY

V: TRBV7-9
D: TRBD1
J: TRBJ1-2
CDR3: ASSSIDRGFGGYT

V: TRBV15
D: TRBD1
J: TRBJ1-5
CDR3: ATTNGDRGSSNQPQH

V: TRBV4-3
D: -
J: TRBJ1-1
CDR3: ASSQDRSRNTEAF

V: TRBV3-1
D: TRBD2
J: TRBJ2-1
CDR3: ASSQEEAGVYNEQF

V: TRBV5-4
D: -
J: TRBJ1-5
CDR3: ASSPDSYGNQPQH

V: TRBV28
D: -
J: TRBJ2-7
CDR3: ASSLPPGEGLVHEQY

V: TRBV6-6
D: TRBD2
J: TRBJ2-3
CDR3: ASSDGLAGHTDTQY

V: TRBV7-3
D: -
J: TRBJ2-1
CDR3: ASSSGGNSYNGQF

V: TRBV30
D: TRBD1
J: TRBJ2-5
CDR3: AGQGQAGPATETQY

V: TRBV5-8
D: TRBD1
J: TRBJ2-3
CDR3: ASSLGDRELDTQY

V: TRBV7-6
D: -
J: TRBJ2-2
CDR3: ASSLDLAGELF

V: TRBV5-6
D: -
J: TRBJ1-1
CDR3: ASSLVGTMNTEAF

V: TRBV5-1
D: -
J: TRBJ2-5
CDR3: ASSLVTDEETQY

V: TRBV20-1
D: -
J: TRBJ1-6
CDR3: SAGDPDTSSYNSPLH

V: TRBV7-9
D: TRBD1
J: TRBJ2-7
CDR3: ASSPLDRRSSYEQY

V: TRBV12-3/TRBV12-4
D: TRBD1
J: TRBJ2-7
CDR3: ASSFSYDRGYEQY